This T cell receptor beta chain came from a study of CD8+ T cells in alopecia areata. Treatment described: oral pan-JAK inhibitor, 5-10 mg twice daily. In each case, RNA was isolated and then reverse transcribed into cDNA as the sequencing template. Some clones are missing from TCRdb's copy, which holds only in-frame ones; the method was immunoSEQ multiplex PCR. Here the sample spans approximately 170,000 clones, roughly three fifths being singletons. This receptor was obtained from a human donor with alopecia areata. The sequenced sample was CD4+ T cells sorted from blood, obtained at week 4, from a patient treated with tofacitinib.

The CDR3 here is CASSQAQSNSPLHF. CDR3 DNA sequence: TGCGCCAGCAGCCAAGCCCAGAGTAATTCACCCCTCCACTTT. The chain has TRBV4-1 and TRBJ1-6, with D hard to call. Germline V gives CDR1 MGHRA, CDR2 YSYEKL. Trimming cost V 1 base and J 6 bases, with 7 bases left between them. The CDR3 length is 14 residues.